Following are 14 T cell receptor beta chains from one sample sequenced in a study of T cell responses to AZD1222 COVID-19 vaccine. Only in-frame clones appear in the TCRdb table, and some are missing; sequencing was by immunoSEQ multiplex PCR. In the table there are 150,000 or so clones, 88% of which are singletons. This specimen was peripheral blood, taken on day 0 of AZD1222 vaccination. The receptors stem from an adult in good health.

The chain joins TRBV19 to TRBJ2-3; D call uncertain. Trimming cost V 4 bases and J 3 bases, with 14 bases left between them. The CDR3 spans 15 residues. Germline values: CDR1 LNHDA, CDR2 SQIVND (reference sequence). CDR3: CASSTQAGRTDTQYF. DNA for the CDR3: TGTGCCAGTAGTACTCAAGCCGGGCGGACAGATACGCAGTATTTT.

V gene TRBV6-5 combines with J gene TRBJ1-5; weak D call: TRBD1 (5 bases). This CDR3 region has 13 residues. Trimming left V 5 bases short and J 6 bases short, with 11 bases between. Germline values: CDR1 MNHEY, CDR2 SVGAGI. The CDR3 loop is CASSRGVSQPQHF. The CDR3 DNA reads as TGTGCCAGCAGTCGGGGGGTGAGTCAGCCCCAGCATTTT.

This clone came up once. CDR3 bases: TGTGCCAGCAGCCAAGCCTTCGGACAGACCCAGGGGACCCAGTACTTC. Translated: CASSQAFGQTQGTQYF. The chain recombines TRBV3-1 (or the pseudogene TRBV3-2) with TRBJ2-5; maybe TRBD1 (6 bases). The V end was cut by 1 base, the J end by 7 bases, with 19 bases between. The length of the CDR3 is 16 residues. Germline CDR1 LGHDT, CDR2 YNNKEL (reference sequence).

The rearrangement joins TRBV9 to TRBJ1-2, with 8 bases fitting TRBD1. Germline V lookup: CDR1 SGDLS, CDR2 YYNGEE. CDR3 size: 13 residues. V was pared by 6 bases and J by 4 bases, with 5 bases of the junction left unmatched. In DNA, the CDR3 is TGTGCCAGCACGACAGGGGAGGGCTATGGCTACACCTTC. This encodes CASTTGEGYGYTF.

The chain couples TRBV10-3 to TRBJ2-7; D is perhaps TRBD2 (6 bases). Trimming removed 4 bases at V and 3 bases at J, with 13 bases between. This CDR3 spans 14 amino acids. Looked up from germline, CDR1 is ENHRY and CDR2 is SYGVKD. CDR3 sequence: CAISAWGVGYEQYF. For the CDR3, the DNA is TGTGCCATCAGTGCCTGGGGGGTCGGCTACGAGCAGTACTTC.

The chain combines TRBV18 with TRBJ1-3; D is ambiguous. The CDR3 has 17 residues. The germline V and J ends were trimmed by 0 bases and 0 bases, with 12 bases remaining between them. CDR1 is KGHSH, CDR2 LQKENI, per germline. CDR3 protein: CASSPPNRLTSGNTIYF. CDR3 sequence (DNA): TGTGCCAGCTCACCACCGAATAGGCTTACCTCTGGAAACACCATATATTTT.

The V and J genes are TRBV5-1 and TRBJ2-2; D is perhaps TRBD2 (5 bases). This CDR3 has 14 amino acids. Between the trimmed V and J ends, which lost 4 bases and 8 bases, there was a span of 15 bases. The germline V gene encodes CDR1 SGHRS and CDR2 YFSETQ. DNA of the CDR3: TGCGCCAGCAGCCCGGAGGTGGTTTCAGGGGAGCTGTTTTTT. Its translation is CASSPEVVSGELFF.

This clone is a singleton in its sample. The CDR3 spells CASNPTDSYNSPLHF. The DNA of the CDR3 is TGTGCCAGCAACCCTACAGACTCCTATAATTCACCCCTCCACTTT. The chain has TRBV6-6 and TRBJ1-6, with D uncertain. CDR3 length equals 15 residues. The ends were cut back, 7 bases at V and 0 bases at J, with 10 bases in the middle. CDR1 is MNHNY, CDR2 SVGAGI, per germline (reference sequence).

The chain uses TRBV6-4 and TRBJ2-1; D gene unclear. This CDR3 spans 13 amino acids. The V gene lost 3 bases and the J gene lost 3 bases, with 6 bases spanning the gap. Germline V gene sequence: CDR1 MRHNA, CDR2 SNTAGT. The CDR3, as DNA: TGTGCCAGCAGTGAATATATCTACAATGAGCAGTTCTTC. Amino acids: CASSEYIYNEQFF.

This clone came up once. The chain recombines TRBV24-1 with TRBJ2-1, with D tentatively TRBD2 (7 bases). Germline V gene lookup returns CDR1 KGHDR and CDR2 SFDVKD. Trimming removed 2 bases at V and 8 bases at J, with 18 bases between. The CDR3 spans 16 residues. This CDR3 is CATSDSGGAHFDEQFF. The CDR3 nucleotides are TGTGCCACCAGTGATTCGGGGGGCGCCCATTTTGATGAGCAGTTCTTC.

The J gene is TRBJ1-1, the V gene TRBV29-1, with D possibly being TRBD1 (6 bases). Per germline, CDR1 SQVTM and CDR2 ANQGSEA. Trimming shortened V by 6 bases and J by 0 bases, and 14 bases separated the two germline ends. This CDR3 comprises 14 residues. CDR3 in amino acids: CSVRTGRVNTEAFF. The CDR3 nucleotides read TGCAGCGTGCGCACAGGGCGCGTGAACACTGAAGCTTTCTTT. Full variable domain (remainder filled in from reference TRBV29-1 and TRBJ1-1): SAVISQKPSRDICQRGTSLTIQCQVDSQVTMMFWYRQQPGQSLTLIATANQGSEATYESGFVIDKFPISRPNLTFSTLTVSNMSPEDSSIYLCSVRTGRVNTEAFFGQGTRLTVV.

The V and J genes are TRBV5-1 and TRBJ2-1; tentative D call: TRBD2 (5 bases). Looked up from germline, CDR1 is SGHRS and CDR2 is YFSETQ. The CDR3 spans 14 residues. Trimming took 3 bases from V and 1 from J, leaving 8 bases between them. CDR3 in amino acids: CASSSSGSYNEQFF. In DNA, the CDR3 is TGCGCCAGCAGCTCCAGCGGTTCCTACAATGAGCAGTTCTTC.

V gene TRBV12-3 or TRBV12-4 combines with J gene TRBJ2-7, with D maybe TRBD1 (6 bases). V lost 3 bases and J 6 bases, leaving 9 bases between the germline ends. The CDR3 consists of 12 residues. In DNA form, the CDR3 reads TGTGCCAGCAGTTTCAACAGGGTCGAGCAGTACTTC. It codes for CASSFNRVEQYF.

Of note for this clone: The sample contains more than one DNA sequence encoding this CDR3. The V gene is TRBV6-5, the J gene TRBJ1-2; 7 bases are shared with TRBD1. CDR3 size: 12 residues. V was clipped by 3 bases and J by 8 bases; unmatched bases: 3. Germline CDR1 reads MNHEY; CDR2 reads SVGAGI. Here the CDR3 DNA reads TGTGCCAGCAGTTATCAGGGGGGAGGCTACACCTTC. Protein product: CASSYQGGGYTF.